The 12 T cell receptor beta chains reported below all come from one sample, sequenced in a study of blood T cell repertoires in COVID-19. Sequenced by immunoSEQ multiplex PCR; TCRdb stores in-frame clones only, minus some. The sample includes approximately 290,000 clones, around nine tenths seen only once; the top ten take more than 0.95%. Input material: PBMCs or T cells enriched from blood (not recorded which). The receptors were gathered from a woman younger than 45 who had recovered from COVID-19.

The gene calls are TRBV9 and TRBJ2-1; 10 bases match TRBD2. This CDR3 is 17 amino acids long. The V and J ends lost 4 bases and 9 bases, in that order; junction bases with no gene match: 16. The V gene's germline CDR1 is SGDLS and CDR2 YYNGEE. DNA for the CDR3: TGTGCCAGCAGCCCCCGAGTTAGCGGGAGGTCGCTGGGTGAGCAGTTCTTC. Its protein is CASSPRVSGRSLGEQFF.

V is TRBV7-9 and J is TRBJ2-1, with unresolved D. Per the germline V gene, CDR1 is SEHNR and CDR2 is FQNEAQ (reference sequence). Trimming stripped 4 bases from V and 9 bases from J, with 10 bases between. The CDR3 extends over 12 amino acids. The CDR3 sequence is CASSSGRSEQFF. CDR3 coding DNA: TGTGCCAGCAGCTCAGGAAGGTCTGAGCAGTTCTTC.

This sequence joins TRBV20-1 and TRBJ2-1, with TRBD2 matching over 13 bases. J lost 3 bases, V lost 3 bases, and 8 bases had no gene match. CDR3 length: 17 residues. CDR1 is DFQATT, CDR2 SNEGSKA, per germline (reference sequence). The CDR3 DNA reads TGCAGTGCTAGTAAACTAGCGGGAGGGCTAGTCTACAATGAGCAGTTCTTC. Translation gives CSASKLAGGLVYNEQFF.

The chain joins TRBV7-3 to TRBJ2-2; perhaps TRBD1 as D (7 bases). In germline, CDR1 is SGHTA, CDR2 FQGTGA. The CDR3 has 16 residues. Trimming removed 5 bases at V and 3 bases at J, with 16 bases between. CDR3 sequence reads: CASSQVTGRHTGELFF. In DNA, the CDR3 is TGTGCCAGCAGCCAGGTGACAGGGAGGCACACCGGGGAGCTGTTTTTT. The full variable domain, rest sourced from reference TRBV7-3 and TRBJ2-2, is GAGVSQTPSNKVTEKGKYVELRCDPISGHTALYWYRQSLGQGPEFLIYFQGTGAADDSGLPNDRFFAVRPEGSVSTLKIQRTERGDSAVYLCASSQVTGRHTGELFFGEGSRLTVL.

The genes are TRBV19 and TRBJ1-1; TRBD1 agrees at 8 bases. The CDR3 length is 14 residues. CDR1 and CDR2 from the germline V gene are LNHDA and SQIVND (reference sequence). Unmatched junction bases numbered 3, after V lost 6 bases and J lost 0 bases. The CDR3 here is CASRGQEMNTEAFF. The CDR3 DNA reads as TGTGCCAGTAGGGGACAGGAGATGAACACTGAAGCTTTCTTT.

The chain couples TRBV9 to TRBJ1-5; D is unresolved. Trimming cost V 0 bases and J 1 base, with 8 bases left between them. This CDR3 is 15 amino acids long. Germline CDR1 and CDR2: SGDLS and YYNGEE. CDR3 sequence reads: CASSVEGGSNQPQHF. The CDR3 bases are TGTGCCAGCAGCGTAGAAGGAGGAAGCAATCAGCCCCAGCATTTT.

The gene calls are TRBV7-2 and TRBJ1-5; D is possibly TRBD1 (5 bases). The CDR3 extends over 15 amino acids. Trimming stripped 5 bases from V and 3 bases from J, with 14 bases between. Germline loops: CDR1 SGHTA, CDR2 FQGNSA. In DNA form, the CDR3 reads TGTGCCAGCAGCCCTAGAGCAGGGTTCAATCAGCCCCAGCATTTT. Its protein product is CASSPRAGFNQPQHF.

The rearrangement uses TRBV19 and TRBJ2-3; the D gene is possibly TRBD1 (5 bases). This CDR3 is built from 15 residues. V was trimmed by 4 bases and J by 7 bases, leaving 18 bases between them. Germline V gives CDR1 LNHDA, CDR2 SQIVND (reference sequence). CDR3 sequence reads: CASSTAGQAGHTQYF. The CDR3 nucleotides read TGTGCCAGTAGTACCGCCGGCCAAGCAGGGCATACGCAGTATTTT. Variable domain in full (rest from reference TRBV19 and TRBJ2-3): DGGITQSPKYLFRKEGQNVTLSCEQNLNHDAMYWYRQDPGQGLRLIYYSQIVNDFQKGDIAEGYSVSREKKESFPLTVTSAQKNPTAFYLCASSTAGQAGHTQYFGPGTRLTVL.

The chain employs TRBV14 and TRBJ1-1, with D unclear. The V and J ends lost 3 bases and 4 bases respectively, with 9 bases between them. Germline values: CDR1 SGHDN, CDR2 FVKESK. This CDR3 is 13 amino acids long. The DNA for the CDR3 is TGTGCCAGCAGCCAGGGTCGCGGCACTGAAGCTTTCTTT. Its protein product is CASSQGRGTEAFF. The full variable domain, its missing parts supplied by reference TRBV14 and TRBJ1-1, is EAGVTQFPSHSVIEKGQTVTLRCDPISGHDNLYWYRRVMGKEIKFLLHFVKESKQDESGMPNNRFLAERTGGTYSTLKVQPAELEDSGVYFCASSQGRGTEAFFGQGTRLTVV.

The chain is built from TRBV9 and TRBJ2-1; TRBD1 agrees at 12 bases. The V gene end was trimmed by 3 bases and the J gene end by 7 bases; junction bases not matched to a gene: 5. Germline values: CDR1 SGDLS, CDR2 YYNGEE. The CDR3 extends over 15 amino acids. The CDR3 is CASSAPGQGANEQFF. The CDR3 DNA follows: TGTGCCAGCAGCGCGCCGGGACAGGGGGCGAATGAGCAGTTCTTC.

CDR3 sequence: CASSFFDGYTF. The DNA for the CDR3 is TGTGCCAGCAGTTTCTTCGATGGCTACACCTTC. This chain joins TRBV28 and TRBJ1-2; no reliable D call. Germline V gene data show CDR1 as MDHEN and CDR2 as SYDVKM. This CDR3 is 11 amino acids long. V shed 3 bases and J shed 6 bases, with 5 bases lying between them.

The chain links TRBV9 to TRBJ1-2; a possible D gene is TRBD1 (6 bases). V lost 4 bases, J lost 4 bases, and 17 bases lay in between. CDR1 and CDR2 from the germline V gene are SGDLS and YYNGEE. This CDR3 region has 15 residues. CDR3 region: CASSPHRGGLYGYTF. The DNA for the CDR3 is TGTGCCAGCAGCCCACATAGGGGGGGGCTCTATGGCTACACCTTC.